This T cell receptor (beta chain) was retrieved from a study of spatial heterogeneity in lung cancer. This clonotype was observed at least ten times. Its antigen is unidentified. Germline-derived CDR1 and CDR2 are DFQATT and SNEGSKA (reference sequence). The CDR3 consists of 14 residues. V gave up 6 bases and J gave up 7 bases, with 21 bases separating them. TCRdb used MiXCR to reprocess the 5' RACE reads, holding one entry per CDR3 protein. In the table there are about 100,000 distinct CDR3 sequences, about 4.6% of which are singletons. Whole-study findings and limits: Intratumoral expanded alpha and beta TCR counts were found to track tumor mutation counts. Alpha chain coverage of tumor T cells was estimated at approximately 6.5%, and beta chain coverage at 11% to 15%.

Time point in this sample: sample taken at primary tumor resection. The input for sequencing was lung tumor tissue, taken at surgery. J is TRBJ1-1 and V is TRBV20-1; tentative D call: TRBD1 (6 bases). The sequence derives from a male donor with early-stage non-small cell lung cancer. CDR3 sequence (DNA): TGCAGTGCACCATCCCGGGGGCCGGGTGGTGAAGCTTTCTTT. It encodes CSAPSRGPGGEAFF.